The 14 T cell receptor beta chains presented below share a single source sample, sequenced in a study of cytomegalovirus exposure and HLA in healthy donors. Amplification used 60 Vbeta primers and 13 Jbeta primers. Sequencing used immunoSEQ multiplex PCR; TCRdb keeps in-frame clones, though not all of them. The profile shows around 170,000 clones, roughly 79% of them singletons. Sequencing was done on a sample of PBMCs. Source of these receptors: a man aged 40-55 years in good health and CMV-seronegative.

The V gene is TRBV7-9, the J gene TRBJ2-7, with D perhaps TRBD2 (6 bases). V was pared by 5 bases and J by 1 base, with 15 bases between. Germline CDR1 SEHNR, CDR2 FQNEAQ (reference sequence). The CDR3 is made up of 15 amino acids. The CDR3: CASSPKPGLSYEQYF. The CDR3 bases are TGTGCCAGCAGCCCAAAGCCCGGACTATCCTACGAGCAGTACTTC. The entire variable domain, with the rest obtained from reference TRBV7-9 and TRBJ2-7, is as follows: DTGVSQNPRHKITKRGQNVTFRCDPISEHNRLYWYRQTLGQGPEFLTYFQNEAQLEKSRLLSDRFSAERPKGSFSTLEIQRTEQGDSAMYLCASSPKPGLSYEQYFGPGTRLTVT.

The rearrangement uses TRBV11-2 and TRBJ1-1; TRBD1 matches at 9 bases. The CDR3 covers 14 residues. Germline loops: CDR1 SGHAT, CDR2 FQNNGV. Trimming cost V 5 bases and J 4 bases; bases outside gene matches: 5. CDR3 bases: TGTGCCAGCAGCCCCGGGACAGGGTCCACTGAAGCTTTCTTT. Its translation is CASSPGTGSTEAFF.

V and J are TRBV6-6 and TRBJ2-5; no reliable D call. Trimming stripped 7 bases from V and 1 base from J, with 13 bases between. The CDR3 has 14 amino acids. Germline-derived CDR1 and CDR2 are MNHNY and SVGAGI (reference sequence). CDR3 in amino acids: CASTPRSAQETQYF. CDR3 coding DNA: TGTGCCAGCACCCCTCGCAGTGCCCAAGAGACCCAGTACTTC.

The chain has TRBV5-6 and TRBJ1-2, with TRBD1 matching over 10 bases. Germline values: CDR1 SGHDT, CDR2 YYEEEE. Trimming removed 7 bases from V and 2 bases from J; junction bases left unmatched: 8. CDR3 length equals 15 residues. This chain's CDR3 is CASAARGQGNYGYTF. The CDR3, as DNA: TGTGCCAGCGCAGCTAGGGGACAGGGGAACTATGGCTACACCTTC.

This clone showed up just a few times. The V gene is TRBV7-9, the J gene TRBJ1-2, with D tentatively TRBD1 (5 bases). This CDR3 is built from 13 residues. CDR1 and CDR2 from the germline V gene are SEHNR and FQNEAQ (reference sequence). V lost 6 bases to trimming and J lost 2 bases, with 10 bases between them. CDR3 bases: TGTGCCAGCAGACCGACAGAGAACTATGGCTACACCTTC. Translating it yields CASRPTENYGYTF.

V usage is TRBV4-1 and J usage is TRBJ2-7; 11 positions agree with TRBD2. The CDR3 has 14 residues. Germline loops: CDR1 MGHRA, CDR2 YSYEKL. J lost 3 bases, V lost 4 bases, and 2 bases had no gene match. The CDR3 sequence is CASSPTSGNYEQYV. The CDR3 coding sequence is TGCGCCAGCAGCCCGACTAGCGGGAACTACGAGCAGTACGTC.

This clone was counted a few times. At one end, the junction sequence differs from germline, possibly due to a read error. The V call is TRBV6-4, the J call TRBJ2-2; maybe TRBD2 (5 bases). The CDR3 loop spans 14 amino acids. The germline V gene encodes CDR1 MRHNA and CDR2 SNTAGT. CDR3 DNA: TGTGCCAGCAGTGGAAGTGCGAACACCGGGGAGCTGCTTTTT. This sequence encodes CASSGSANTGELLF.

The CDR3 DNA sequence: TGTGCCAGCAGACAGTCTGGGGCCAACGTCCTGACTTTC. It codes for CASRQSGANVLTF. J is TRBJ2-6 and V is TRBV5-4; D unclear. Deletions cut 5 bases from V and 1 base from J, with 4 bases between. The CDR3 consists of 13 residues. Germline-derived CDR1 and CDR2 are SGHNT and YYREEE (reference sequence).

The chain joins TRBV20-1 to TRBJ2-1, with a tentative D call TRBD2 (6 bases). CDR1 DFQATT and CDR2 SNEGSKA come from the germline V gene (reference sequence). V was cut by 5 bases and J by 9 bases, with 11 bases left in between. CDR3 length equals 11 residues. The CDR3 is CSASRSGEQFF. CDR3 in DNA: TGCAGTGCTTCCCGTAGCGGTGAGCAGTTCTTC.

The V gene is TRBV10-3, the J gene TRBJ2-3; 14 bases agree with TRBD2. The germline V gene encodes CDR1 ENHRY and CDR2 SYGVKD. J gave up 0 bases and V 6 bases, and 8 bases lay outside the gene matches. The CDR3 totals 18 residues. As DNA, the CDR3 is TGTGCCATCAGGGGACTAGCGGGAGACCAATCTAGCACAGATACGCAGTATTTT. Protein: CAIRGLAGDQSSTDTQYF.

The chain employs TRBV5-6 and TRBJ1-1; TRBD1 matches 8 bases. Unmatched junction bases numbered 4, after V lost 3 bases and J lost 0 bases. Germline CDR1 reads SGHDT; CDR2 reads YYEEEE. The CDR3 consists of 15 residues. The CDR3 here is CASSYGTGLNTEAFF. In nucleotides, the CDR3 is TGTGCCAGCAGCTATGGGACAGGTTTGAACACTGAAGCTTTCTTT.

V usage is TRBV19 and J usage is TRBJ1-2; possible D gene TRBD1, 5 bases. The germline V and J ends were trimmed by 4 bases and 1 base, with 16 bases remaining between them. CDR3 length equals 16 residues. CDR1 is LNHDA, CDR2 SQIVND, per germline (reference sequence). The CDR3 sequence: CASSRQSRAINYGYTF. CDR3 bases: TGTGCCAGTAGTAGACAGTCCAGGGCGATTAACTATGGCTACACCTTC. The full variable domain, in which reference TRBV19 and TRBJ1-2 provide the parts outside the CDR3, is DGGITQSPKYLFRKEGQNVTLSCEQNLNHDAMYWYRQDPGQGLRLIYYSQIVNDFQKGDIAEGYSVSREKKESFPLTVTSAQKNPTAFYLCASSRQSRAINYGYTFGSGTRLTVV.

This sequence joins TRBV11-1 and TRBJ2-1, with 10 nucleotides matching TRBD2. The CDR3 consists of 16 residues. Germline V gene lookup returns CDR1 SGHAT and CDR2 FQDESV (reference sequence). V gave up 5 bases and J gave up 4 bases; unmatched junction bases: 8. The CDR3 protein is CASSTASSGRYNEQFF. The DNA for the CDR3 is TGTGCCAGCAGCACAGCCTCTAGCGGGAGATACAATGAGCAGTTCTTC.

J is TRBJ1-1 and V is TRBV10-3, with D possibly being TRBD1 (5 bases). The CDR3 is 12 amino acids. Trimming removed 3 bases at V and 6 bases at J, with 8 bases between. Germline V gene data show CDR1 as ENHRY and CDR2 as SYGVKD. CDR3 region: CAISDRAAEAFF. The CDR3 DNA reads as TGTGCCATCAGTGACAGGGCGGCTGAAGCTTTCTTT.